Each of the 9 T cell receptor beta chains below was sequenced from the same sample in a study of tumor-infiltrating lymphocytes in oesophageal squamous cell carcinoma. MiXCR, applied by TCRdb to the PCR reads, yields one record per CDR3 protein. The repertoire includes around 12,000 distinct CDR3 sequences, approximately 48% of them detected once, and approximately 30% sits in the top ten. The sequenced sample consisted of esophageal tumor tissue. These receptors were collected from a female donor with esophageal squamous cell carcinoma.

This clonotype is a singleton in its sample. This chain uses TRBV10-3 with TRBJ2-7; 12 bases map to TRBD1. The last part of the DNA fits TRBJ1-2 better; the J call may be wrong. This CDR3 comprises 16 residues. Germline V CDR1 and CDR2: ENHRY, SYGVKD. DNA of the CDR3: TGTGCCACCAAGGGACAGGGGGCCACAGCTAACTATGGCTACACCTTC. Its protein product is CATKGQGATANYGYTF.

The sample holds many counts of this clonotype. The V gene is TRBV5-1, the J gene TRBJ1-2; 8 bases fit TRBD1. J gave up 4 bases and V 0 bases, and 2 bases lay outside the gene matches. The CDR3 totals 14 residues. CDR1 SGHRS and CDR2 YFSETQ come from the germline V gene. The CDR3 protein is CASSLGDRTYGYTF. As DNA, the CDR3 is TGCGCCAGCAGCTTGGGGGACAGGACCTATGGCTACACCTTC.

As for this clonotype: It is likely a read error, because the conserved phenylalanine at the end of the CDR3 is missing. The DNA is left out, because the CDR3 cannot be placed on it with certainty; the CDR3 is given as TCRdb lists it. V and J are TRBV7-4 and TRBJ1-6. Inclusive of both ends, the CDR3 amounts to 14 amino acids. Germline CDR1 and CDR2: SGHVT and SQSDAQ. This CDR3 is CASSPGDSPLHFGP.

This CDR3 is CASSQLGQEQFF. CDR3 bases: TGTGCCAGCAGCCAATTAGGACAGGAGCAGTTCTTC. The rearrangement uses TRBV3-1 and TRBJ2-5; a weak D match, TRBD1 (6 bases). TRBJ2-1 explains the end of the DNA better; the J call may be wrong. The germline gives CDR1 LGHDT, CDR2 YNNKEL (reference sequence). The CDR3 loop spans 12 amino acids.

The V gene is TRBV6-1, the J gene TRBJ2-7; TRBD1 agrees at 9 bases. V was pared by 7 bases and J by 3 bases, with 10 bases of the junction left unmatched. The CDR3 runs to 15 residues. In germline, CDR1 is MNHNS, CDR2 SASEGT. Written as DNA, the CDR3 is TGTGCCAGCATCGGAACAGGGGGCAAAAACTACGAGCAGTACTTC. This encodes CASIGTGGKNYEQYF.

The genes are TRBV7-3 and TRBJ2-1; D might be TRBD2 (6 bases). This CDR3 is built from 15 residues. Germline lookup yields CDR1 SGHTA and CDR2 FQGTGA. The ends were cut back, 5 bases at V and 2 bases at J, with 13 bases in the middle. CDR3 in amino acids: CASSPVASAYNEQFF. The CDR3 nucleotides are TGTGCCAGCAGCCCCGTGGCTAGCGCCTACAATGAGCAGTTCTTC.

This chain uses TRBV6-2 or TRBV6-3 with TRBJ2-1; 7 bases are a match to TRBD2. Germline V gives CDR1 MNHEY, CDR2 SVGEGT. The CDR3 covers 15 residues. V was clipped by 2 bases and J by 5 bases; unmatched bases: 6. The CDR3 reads CASSYARDYNNEQFF. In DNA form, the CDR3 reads TGTGCCAGCAGTTACGCCAGGGACTACAACAATGAGCAGTTCTTC.

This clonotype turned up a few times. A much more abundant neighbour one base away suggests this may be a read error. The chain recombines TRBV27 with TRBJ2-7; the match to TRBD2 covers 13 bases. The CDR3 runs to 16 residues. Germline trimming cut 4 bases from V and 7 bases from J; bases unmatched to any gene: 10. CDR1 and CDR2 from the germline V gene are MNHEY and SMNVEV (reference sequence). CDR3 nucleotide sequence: TGTGCCAGCAGTTACCTGACTAGCGGGAGGCGGAATGAGCAGTACTTC. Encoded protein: CASSYLTSGRRNEQYF.

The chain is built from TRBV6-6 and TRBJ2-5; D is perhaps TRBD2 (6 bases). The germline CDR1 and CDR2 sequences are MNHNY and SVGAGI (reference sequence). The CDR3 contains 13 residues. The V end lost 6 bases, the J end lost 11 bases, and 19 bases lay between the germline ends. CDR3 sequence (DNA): TGTGCCAGCAGGTATGGCTCGACGGGAGAGCAGTACTTC. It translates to CASRYGSTGEQYF.